These 10 T cell receptor beta chains came from one sample sequenced in a study of cytotoxic CD8 clonotypes in ibrutinib-treated CLL. Profiling relied on immunoSEQ multiplex PCR, and the TCRdb table lists in-frame clones only, not all of them. The table lists about 26,000 clones, about 82% of them singletons. Sequenced material: PBMCs, taken after 24 months of ibrutinib treatment. These receptors originate from a human donor with chronic lymphocytic leukemia.

This clone was detected once. The chain recombines TRBV19 with TRBJ2-7; D may be TRBD1 (6 bases). V was clipped by 9 bases and J by 4 bases, with 16 bases between them. Germline V gene sequence: CDR1 LNHDA, CDR2 SQIVND (reference sequence). This CDR3 is built from 13 residues. CDR3 protein: CASGQWGRYEQYF. The DNA of the CDR3 is TGTGCCAGCGGACAGTGGGGTAGATACGAGCAGTACTTC.

Only a few counts were recorded for this clone. The genes are TRBV6-5 and TRBJ2-1; D is perhaps TRBD1 (5 bases). V was cut by 2 bases and J by 2 bases, with 10 bases left in between. Germline-derived CDR1 and CDR2 are MNHEY and SVGAGI. The CDR3 is 15 residues long. DNA for the CDR3: TGTGCCAGCAGTTACGCAGGGTTCACCTACAATGAGCAGTTCTTC. The encoded protein is CASSYAGFTYNEQFF.

The table lists this clone with a count of one. This sequence joins TRBV6-1 and TRBJ1-5; 7 nucleotides match TRBD1. Germline V gives CDR1 MNHNS, CDR2 SASEGT. Unmatched junction bases numbered 13, after V lost 1 base and J lost 7 bases. The CDR3 consists of 17 residues. The CDR3 is CASSEGGGTGVNQPQHF. The CDR3 bases are TGTGCCAGCAGTGAAGGGGGGGGCACAGGGGTTAACCAGCCCCAGCATTTT.

The rearrangement uses TRBV15 and TRBJ2-7, with 7 bases lining up with TRBD1. V dropped 2 bases and J dropped 2; count of bases not matched to a gene: 3. This CDR3 region has 14 residues. Per germline, CDR1 LNHNV and CDR2 YYDKDF (reference sequence). The CDR3 bases are TGTGCCACCAGCAGAAAGGGGGCCCCCTACGAGCAGTACTTC. Translated: CATSRKGAPYEQYF. The full variable domain, completed using reference TRBV15 and TRBJ2-7, is DAMVIQNPRYQVTQFGKPVTLSCSQTLNHNVMYWYQQKSSQAPKLLFHYYDKDFNNEADTPDNFQSRRPNTSFCFLDIRSPGLGDTAMYLCATSRKGAPYEQYFGPGTRLTVT.

This clone has only one observation. This chain uses TRBV7-2 with TRBJ1-6; no definite D call. Germline lookup yields CDR1 SGHTA and CDR2 FQGNSA. The CDR3 runs 12 residues. V lost 1 base and J lost 11, with 6 bases in between. The DNA for the CDR3 is TGTGCCAGCAGCTTAGTTTACCCACCCCTCCACTTT. It codes for CASSLVYPPLHF.

This chain connects TRBV28 to TRBJ1-3; TRBD1 is a possible D gene (6 bases). Germline-derived CDR1 and CDR2 are MDHEN and SYDVKM. The CDR3 runs to 16 residues. Trimming cost V 3 bases and J 0 bases, with 12 bases left between them. The CDR3 nucleotides are TGTGCCAGCAGTTTCTGGTCAGGGGACTCTGGAAACACCATATATTTT. Translation gives CASSFWSGDSGNTIYF.

The chain couples TRBV19 to TRBJ2-1, with 8 nucleotides matching TRBD2. Germline V gives CDR1 LNHDA, CDR2 SQIVND (reference sequence). The CDR3 spans 15 residues. Unmatched junction bases numbered 5, after V lost 3 bases and J lost 4 bases. CDR3: CASSMSRGGYNEQFF. Written as DNA, the CDR3 is TGTGCCAGTAGTATGTCTCGCGGGGGGTACAATGAGCAGTTCTTC.

The chain uses TRBV9 and TRBJ2-2; D is perhaps TRBD2 (5 bases). The CDR3 spans 16 residues. Germline V CDR1 and CDR2: SGDLS, YYNGEE. V was trimmed by 1 base and J by 4 bases, leaving 14 bases between them. This CDR3 reads CASSVSPERVTGELFF. CDR3 bases: TGTGCCAGCAGCGTATCCCCAGAGAGGGTCACCGGGGAGCTGTTTTTT.

The V gene is TRBV6-5, the J gene TRBJ1-2; D not certain. The CDR3 length is 12 residues. In germline, CDR1 is MNHEY, CDR2 SVGAGI. Trimming took 8 bases from V and 8 from J, leaving 15 bases between them. In DNA, the CDR3 is TGTGCCAGCGATAGGACTTCCTACGGCTACACCTTC. Protein: CASDRTSYGYTF.

The V and J genes are TRBV12-5 and TRBJ2-1; the D gene is possibly TRBD2 (6 bases). This CDR3 has 12 amino acids. The germline V and J ends were trimmed by 3 bases and 13 bases, with 13 bases remaining between them. Germline-derived CDR1 and CDR2 are LGHNT and FRNRAP. The CDR3 DNA sequence: TGTGCTAGTGGTTTCCCCGGACTATCCCAGTTCTTC. The encoded protein is CASGFPGLSQFF. The full variable domain, rest sourced from reference TRBV12-5 and TRBJ2-1, is DARVTQTPRHKVTEMGQEVTMRCQPILGHNTVFWYRQTMMQGLELLAYFRNRAPLDDSGMPKDRFSAEMPDATLATLKIQPSEPRDSAVYFCASGFPGLSQFFGPGTRLTVL.